This T cell receptor beta chain comes out of a study of T cells in localized non-small cell lung cancer. Study observations and caveats: Uninvolved neighboring lung showed the greatest T cell clonality, exceeding tumor. Blood T cell density predicted longer survival; adjacent-lung clonality, shorter. Multi-region tumor sequencing was not done, so intratumor heterogeneity could not be excluded. Among the top 100 tumor clones, a median about 52 appeared in adjacent lung.

CDR1 is SEHNR and CDR2 is FQNEAQ in the germline V gene (reference sequence). Trimming shortened V by 3 bases and J by 2 bases, and 17 bases separated the two germline ends. This CDR3 comprises 16 residues. As for this clone: Its antigen is as yet unknown.

Some clones are missing from TCRdb's copy, which holds only in-frame ones; the method was immunoSEQ multiplex PCR. In the table there are 45,000 to 60,000 clones, approximately 80% of which are singletons. The chain couples TRBV7-9 to TRBJ2-7; perhaps TRBD2 as D (6 bases). This TCR was recovered from a female donor aged 60 or older with stage II squamous cell lung carcinoma. Sequenced material: peripheral blood, taken before any cancer treatment. The CDR3 DNA reads TGTGCCAGCAGCTTTGAACAGGCGGGATCAACCTACGAGCAGTACTTC. It encodes CASSFEQAGSTYEQYF.